The following is a T cell receptor (beta chain) sequence with its context. As yet, its antigen is unknown. This specimen belongs to a study of T cell repertoires in cytomegalovirus infection. On the study more broadly: Both CMV infection and a matching HLA type were indicated by public TCR beta signatures.

TCRdb re-called the reads with MiXCR, one entry per CDR3 protein. The sample lists around 710,000 distinct CDR3 sequences, 25% to 30% seen once, with around 13% in the top ten. Notes on the study in general: The study found HLA-C-restricted CMV-specific TCR beta clonotypes dominating the ex vivo response.

Germline assignment: CDR1 SGDLS and CDR2 YYNGEE. The CDR3 is 16 amino acids. V shed 3 bases and J 6 bases; nucleotides not matched to a gene: 10. Sequencing used cultured CD8+ T cells from PBMCs, obtained from culture after CMV antigen stimulation. The chain carries TRBV9 and TRBJ1-2; 11 nucleotides agree with TRBD1. The origin of this receptor is a human donor in good health (CMV status not recorded). Some clones in this sample may be carry-over from other donors' samples. The DNA of the CDR3 is TGTGCCAGCAGCGGTGGACAGGGGGCACCCCGGGATGGCTACACCTTC. Protein sequence: CASSGGQGAPRDGYTF.